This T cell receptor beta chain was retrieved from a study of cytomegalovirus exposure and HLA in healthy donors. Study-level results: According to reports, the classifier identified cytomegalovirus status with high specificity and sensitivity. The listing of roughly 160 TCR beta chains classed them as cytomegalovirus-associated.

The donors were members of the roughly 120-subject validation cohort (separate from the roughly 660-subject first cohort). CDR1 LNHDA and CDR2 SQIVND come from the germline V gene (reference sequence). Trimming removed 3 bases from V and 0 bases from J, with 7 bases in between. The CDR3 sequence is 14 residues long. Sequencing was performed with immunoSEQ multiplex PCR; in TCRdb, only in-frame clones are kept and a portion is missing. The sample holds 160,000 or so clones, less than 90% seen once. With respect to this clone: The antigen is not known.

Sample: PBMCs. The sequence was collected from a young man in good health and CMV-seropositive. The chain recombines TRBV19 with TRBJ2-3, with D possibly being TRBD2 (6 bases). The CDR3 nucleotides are TGTGCCAGTAGTATCGGGGGAAGCACAGATACGCAGTATTTT. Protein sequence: CASSIGGSTDTQYF.